These 32 T cell receptor beta chains were all obtained from the same sample, sequenced in a study of identical twins. One entry per CDR3 protein results from TCRdb running MiXCR on the 5' RACE reads. The table has hundreds of thousands of distinct CDR3 sequences, 7.5% to 9.5% seen once. These data also formed part of another study, on yellow fever vaccine responses in identical twins.

Sequenced sample: CD8+ T cells sorted from blood. These receptors were collected from a woman younger than 30 in good health.

The table lists this clonotype with many counts. The V and J genes are TRBV20-1 and TRBJ1-1; a weak D match, TRBD1 (5 bases). Deletions cut 2 bases from V and 5 bases from J, with 18 bases between. Germline V lookup: CDR1 DFQATT, CDR2 SNEGSKA (reference sequence). This CDR3 spans 15 amino acids. CDR3 DNA sequence: TGCAGTGCTAGACCGGACAAATTTAGTTCGACTGAAGCTTTCTTT. Its translation: CSARPDKFSSTEAFF.

This clonotype came up a few times. For the CDR3, the DNA is TGTGGCTGCCACGGGGCGGGAGGGGGGGATACGCAGTATTTT. Its protein is CGCHGAGGGDTQYF. The genes are TRBV7-8 and TRBJ2-3; TRBD2 agrees at 9 bases. The CDR3 spans 14 residues. In germline, CDR1 is SGHVS, CDR2 FQNEAQ.

V gene TRBV7-9 combines with J gene TRBJ1-4; 7 nucleotides agree with TRBD1. CDR3 length equals 15 residues. Trimming took 5 bases from V and 4 from J; bases not matched to a gene: 7. Germline CDR1 and CDR2: SEHNR and FQNEAQ (reference sequence). CDR3 DNA sequence: TGTGCCAGCAGCCTCGACAGGGAAATTAATGAAAAACTGTTTTTT. Translated, it gives CASSLDREINEKLFF.

This clonotype appeared many times. The chain carries TRBV7-6 and TRBJ2-3; TRBD2 agrees at 13 bases. Germline V gene data show CDR1 as SGHVS and CDR2 as FNYEAQ. V lost 5 bases, J lost 3 bases, and 2 bases stayed unmatched. The CDR3 is made up of 15 amino acids. The CDR3 DNA reads TGTGCCAGCAGCCAACTAGCGGGAGGGACAGATACGCAGTATTTT. Its translation is CASSQLAGGTDTQYF.

The chain employs TRBV20-1 and TRBJ2-7, with TRBD2 identical over 10 bases. Germline trimming cut 3 bases from V and 4 bases from J; bases unmatched to any gene: 6. Germline loops: CDR1 DFQATT, CDR2 SNEGSKA (reference sequence). CDR3 length equals 14 residues. Here the CDR3 reads CSASFLAGDYEQYF. DNA for the CDR3: TGCAGTGCTAGTTTTCTAGCGGGAGATTACGAGCAGTACTTC.

Many counts were recorded for this clonotype. The chain carries TRBV7-9 and TRBJ2-5; TRBD2 matches at 8 bases. After removal of 5 bases from V and 5 bases from J, the junction contained 4 bases not matched to a gene. Germline lookup yields CDR1 SEHNR and CDR2 FQNEAQ (reference sequence). The CDR3 totals 13 residues. For the CDR3, the DNA is TGTGCCAGCAGCCGGGAGGGCCGTGAGACCCAGTACTTC. As protein: CASSREGRETQYF.

This clonotype was recorded a few times. The genes are TRBV5-1 and TRBJ2-2; D unclear. Trimming pared 4 bases from V and 6 bases from J, leaving 7 bases between. The CDR3 has 12 residues. Germline V gene data show CDR1 as SGHRS and CDR2 as YFSETQ. CDR3 protein: CASSQDPGELFF. The CDR3 DNA follows: TGCGCCAGCAGCCAAGACCCCGGGGAGCTGTTTTTT.

The V and J genes are TRBV29-1 and TRBJ1-5; maybe TRBD1 (5 bases). The germline V gene has CDR1 SQVTM and CDR2 ANQGSEA. V lost 1 base to trimming and J lost 0 bases, with 19 bases between them. This CDR3 region has 18 residues. CDR3 DNA: TGCAGCGTTGAAGCTGTCCCCCGGGACGCTTATAGCAATCAGCCCCAGCATTTT. This translates into CSVEAVPRDAYSNQPQHF.

This clonotype has only a few counts. The chain employs TRBV30 and TRBJ2-7, with D unclear. This CDR3 is 12 amino acids long. Germline V CDR1 and CDR2: GTSNPN, SVGIG (reference sequence). V was cut by 4 bases and J by 0 bases, with 7 bases left in between. The CDR3 coding sequence is TGTGCCTGGATGGGAACCTCCTACGAGCAGTACTTC. Translating it yields CAWMGTSYEQYF.

This clonotype came up many times. The chain links TRBV9 to TRBJ2-1, with 10 bases that match TRBD1. There are 16 residues in the CDR3. Trimming cost V 4 bases and J 4 bases; bases outside gene matches: 8. Germline loops: CDR1 SGDLS, CDR2 YYNGEE. The CDR3 DNA sequence: TGTGCCAGCAGCTTACTGGGACAGGGGTTTTACAATGAGCAGTTCTTC. Its protein product is CASSLLGQGFYNEQFF.

The chain recombines TRBV4-3 with TRBJ2-2; weak D call: TRBD2 (6 bases). The germline V and J ends were trimmed by 0 bases and 7 bases, with 18 bases remaining between them. CDR3 length: 17 residues. The germline gives CDR1 LGHNA, CDR2 YSLEER. CDR3 sequence: CASSQDPPPGAGGELFF. As DNA, the CDR3 is TGCGCCAGCAGCCAAGACCCCCCCCCAGGAGCGGGCGGGGAGCTGTTTTTT.

This clonotype was detected only a few times. V usage is TRBV20-1 and J usage is TRBJ1-5; 8 bases are shared with TRBD1. The CDR3 extends over 17 amino acids. From germline, CDR1 is DFQATT and CDR2 SNEGSKA (reference sequence). The V and J ends lost 4 bases and 3 bases, in that order; junction bases with no gene match: 14. The CDR3 sequence is CSATWTAGTGDNQPQHF. The CDR3 DNA is TGCAGTGCTACCTGGACCGCAGGGACAGGAGACAATCAGCCCCAGCATTTT.

The chain combines TRBV5-1 with TRBJ2-7; the match to TRBD2 covers 7 bases. CDR1 SGHRS and CDR2 YFSETQ come from the germline V gene. The CDR3 is made up of 14 amino acids. The V segment lost 0 bases and the J segment 6 bases; nucleotides outside the gene matches: 6. In DNA form, the CDR3 reads TGCGCCAGCAGCTTGGCTTCCCGGGGGGTCGAGCAGTACTTC. This codes for CASSLASRGVEQYF.

This clonotype occurred many times. The rearrangement uses TRBV12-3 or TRBV12-4 and TRBJ1-3; no firm D call. The CDR3 sequence is 15 residues long. V was pared by 4 bases and J by 4 bases, with 14 bases between. The CDR3 here is CASSWALSPGNTIYF. Here the CDR3 DNA reads TGTGCCAGCAGTTGGGCGCTCTCACCGGGAAACACCATATATTTT.

Many counts were recorded for this clonotype. The chain joins TRBV4-1 to TRBJ2-1; the D call may be TRBD1 or TRBD2 (6 bases each). Germline V gene data show CDR1 as MGHRA and CDR2 as YSYEKL. V shed 4 bases and J shed 15 bases, with 31 bases lying between them. This CDR3 has 17 residues. CDR3 residues: CASSPPGAGPVPSEAFF. DNA of the CDR3: TGCGCCAGCAGCCCCCCAGGGGCGGGACCAGTCCCCTCGGAAGCGTTCTTC.

This clonotype was seen at least ten times. The chain has TRBV20-1 and TRBJ2-5; 11 nucleotides align to TRBD2. V lost 2 bases and J lost 2; bases outside the gene matches: 10. Germline loops: CDR1 DFQATT, CDR2 SNEGSKA (reference sequence). This CDR3 contains 17 residues. Here the CDR3 reads CSARIGLAGGPQETQYF. CDR3 sequence (DNA): TGCAGTGCTAGAATCGGGCTAGCGGGGGGCCCTCAAGAGACCCAGTACTTC.

This clonotype was seen many times. The J gene is TRBJ1-1, the V gene TRBV5-6, with D uncertain. Trimming cost V 1 base and J 4 bases, with 8 bases left between them. CDR3 size: 13 residues. Looked up from germline, CDR1 is SGHDT and CDR2 is YYEEEE. The CDR3 bases are TGTGCCAGCAGCTTGTTCCTAGGCACTGAAGCTTTCTTT. It encodes CASSLFLGTEAFF.

The sample holds many counts of this clonotype. This chain joins TRBV27 and TRBJ2-7; D possibly corresponds to TRBD1 (6 bases). Trimming took 6 bases from V and 4 from J, leaving 16 bases between them. CDR1 and CDR2 (germline): MNHEY, SMNVEV (reference sequence). This CDR3 has 14 residues. The CDR3 region is CASSPRTATYEQYF. The CDR3 DNA reads as TGTGCCAGCAGCCCCCGGACAGCGACTTACGAGCAGTACTTC.

This clonotype has at least ten counts. This chain links TRBV29-1 with TRBJ2-7, with no clear D. This CDR3 has 13 amino acids. Trimming pared 3 bases from V and 3 bases from J, leaving 12 bases between. Germline lookup yields CDR1 SQVTM and CDR2 ANQGSEA. CDR3 protein: CSVEEPNSYEQYF. The CDR3 coding sequence is TGCAGCGTTGAGGAACCTAACAGCTACGAGCAGTACTTC.

V is TRBV10-3 and J is TRBJ2-1, with TRBD1 identical over 8 bases. Germline lookup yields CDR1 ENHRY and CDR2 SYGVKD. The CDR3 runs to 15 residues. J gave up 2 bases and V 6 bases, and 6 bases lay outside the gene matches. Written as DNA, the CDR3 is TGTGCCATCAGAGCCGGGACAGGTACCTACAATGAGCAGTTCTTC. Amino acid sequence: CAIRAGTGTYNEQFF.

The chain links TRBV4-2 to TRBJ2-2, with unresolved D. Per germline, CDR1 LGHNA and CDR2 YNFKEQ. The CDR3 loop spans 13 amino acids. Trimming removed 3 bases from V and 3 bases from J, with 5 bases in between. CDR3 protein: CASSQGYTGELFF. The CDR3, as DNA: TGTGCCAGCAGCCAGGGTTACACCGGGGAGCTGTTTTTT.

The sample holds many counts of this clonotype. The chain carries TRBV7-9 and TRBJ2-3; either TRBD1 or TRBD2 may supply D (5 bases each). Germline V CDR1 and CDR2: SEHNR, FQNEAQ (reference sequence). Trimming took off 5 bases at V and 3 bases at J, with 12 bases between the two ends. This CDR3 contains 14 residues. CDR3 residues: CASSPGTRTDTQYF. CDR3 sequence (DNA): TGTGCCAGCAGCCCCGGGACCCGGACAGATACGCAGTATTTT.

This clonotype was picked up many times. The chain links TRBV24-1 to TRBJ2-7; no clear D gene. This CDR3 region has 14 residues. V lost 6 bases to trimming and J lost 2 bases, with 13 bases between them. Germline loops: CDR1 KGHDR, CDR2 SFDVKD. The CDR3 sequence is CATSRPGLTYEQYF. Written as DNA, the CDR3 is TGTGCCACCAGTCGGCCCGGATTAACCTACGAGCAGTACTTC.

In this sample, this clonotype turned up many times. The rearrangement joins TRBV5-1 to TRBJ1-6; no definite D call. Germline V CDR1 and CDR2: SGHRS, YFSETQ. The CDR3 covers 14 residues. Trimming removed 4 bases at V and 7 bases at J, with 12 bases between. The CDR3 DNA reads as TGCGCCAGCAGCCCGCGGGAGCCGAATTCACCCCTCCACTTT. It encodes CASSPREPNSPLHF.

This clonotype was observed many times. The V and J genes are TRBV7-2 and TRBJ2-7; a weak D match, TRBD2 (5 bases). The CDR3 contains 15 residues. Trimming pared 5 bases from V and 2 bases from J, leaving 16 bases between. The germline CDR1 and CDR2 sequences are SGHTA and FQGNSA. The CDR3 nucleotides are TGTGCCAGCAGCCTACCATCGGACGGGACCTACGAGCAGTACTTC. Protein sequence: CASSLPSDGTYEQYF.

In its sample, this clonotype was seen many times. This chain joins TRBV28 and TRBJ1-6; D not certain. The germline V gene encodes CDR1 MDHEN and CDR2 SYDVKM. There are 14 residues in the CDR3. Between the trimmed V and J ends, which lost 3 bases and 11 bases, there was a span of 14 bases. In DNA form, the CDR3 reads TGTGCCAGCAGTTTCCACGCTACCTTAGCACCCCTCCACTTT. Protein: CASSFHATLAPLHF.

This clonotype was recorded a few times. V and J are TRBV7-9 and TRBJ2-7; tentative D call: TRBD1 (6 bases). Trimming cost V 3 bases and J 0 bases, with 12 bases left between them. The length of the CDR3 is 15 residues. Germline CDR1 and CDR2: SEHNR and FQNEAQ (reference sequence). CDR3: CASSFQDSHSYEQYF. As DNA, the CDR3 is TGTGCCAGCAGCTTTCAGGACAGCCACTCCTACGAGCAGTACTTC. Full variable domain (outside the CDR3, taken from reference TRBV7-9 and TRBJ2-7): DTGVSQNPRHKITKRGQNVTFRCDPISEHNRLYWYRQTLGQGPEFLTYFQNEAQLEKSRLLSDRFSAERPKGSFSTLEIQRTEQGDSAMYLCASSFQDSHSYEQYFGPGTRLTVT.

This clonotype was observed a few times. The V gene is TRBV18, the J gene TRBJ2-7, with D possibly being TRBD1 (6 bases). The CDR3 contains 14 residues. Germline assignment: CDR1 KGHSH and CDR2 LQKENI. V was shortened by 0 bases and J by 2 bases, with 8 bases between the two germline ends. The CDR3 DNA reads as TGTGCCAGCTCACCACCGGACAGAACCTACGAGCAGTACTTC. Translation gives CASSPPDRTYEQYF.

The chain joins TRBV28 to TRBJ2-3, with D possibly called TRBD1 or TRBD2 (6 bases each). The germline V and J ends were trimmed by 8 bases and 0 bases, with 15 bases remaining between them. Germline CDR1 reads MDHEN; CDR2 reads SYDVKM. The CDR3 runs 15 residues. This CDR3 is CASGGPGLSTDTQYF. The CDR3 DNA is TGTGCCAGCGGGGGCCCGGGACTCAGCACAGATACGCAGTATTTT.

This clonotype was observed a handful of times. The CDR3 region has the DNA TGTGCCACCATCCAGGGGACAGACACTTCTAGCACAGATACGCAGTATTTT. Its protein product is CATIQGTDTSSTDTQYF. V and J are TRBV21-1 and TRBJ2-3; TRBD1 is taken as the D call from the table, unchecked against the DNA. TRBV21-1 is reported as a pseudogene. This CDR3 has 17 residues.

This clonotype turned up a few times. The chain couples TRBV7-2 to TRBJ2-3; no firm D call. CDR1 is SGHTA, CDR2 FQGNSA, per germline. V lost 1 base and J 0 bases, leaving 8 bases between the germline ends. The CDR3 sequence is 15 residues long. The CDR3 DNA follows: TGTGCCAGCAGCTTAGGAGTCTTGAGCACAGATACGCAGTATTTT. Protein product: CASSLGVLSTDTQYF.

V and J are TRBV5-1 and TRBJ2-2; TRBD2 matches 9 bases. The CDR3 extends over 17 amino acids. The germline V gene encodes CDR1 SGHRS and CDR2 YFSETQ. Germline trimming cut 1 base from V and 7 bases from J; bases unmatched to any gene: 11. CDR3 sequence: CASSLIGLALADGELFF. Here the CDR3 DNA reads TGCGCCAGCAGCTTGATCGGACTAGCGCTGGCGGACGGGGAGCTGTTTTTT.